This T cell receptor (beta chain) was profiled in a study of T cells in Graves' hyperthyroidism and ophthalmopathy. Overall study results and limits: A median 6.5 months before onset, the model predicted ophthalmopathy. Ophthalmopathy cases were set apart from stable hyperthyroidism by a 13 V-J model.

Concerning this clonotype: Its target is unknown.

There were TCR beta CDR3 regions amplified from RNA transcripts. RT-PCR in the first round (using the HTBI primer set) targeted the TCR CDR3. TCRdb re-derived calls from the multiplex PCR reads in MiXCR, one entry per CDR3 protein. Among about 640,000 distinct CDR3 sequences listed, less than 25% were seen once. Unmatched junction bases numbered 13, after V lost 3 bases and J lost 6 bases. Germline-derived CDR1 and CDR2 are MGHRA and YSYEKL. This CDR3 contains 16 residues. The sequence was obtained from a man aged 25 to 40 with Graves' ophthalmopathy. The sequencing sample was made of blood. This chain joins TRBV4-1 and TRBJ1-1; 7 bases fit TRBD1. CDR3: CASSQSLDRAEPEAFF. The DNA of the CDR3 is TGCGCCAGCAGCCAGTCTCTCGACAGGGCTGAGCCTGAAGCTTTCTTT.